The TCR beta chain described here comes from a study of T cell repertoires in aging, cancer and after chemotherapy. Across the study: Healthy donor repertoires were recorded over several months to years and showed clear clonal overlap. About 10 million TCR reads made up the full dataset.

By share, this clonotype counts as medium-sized (0.01 to 0.1%). What it binds is unknown. Multiplex touch-down PCR with TRB-A/B primers amplified rearranged V-D-J TRB sequences. TCRdb redid the calling of the multiplex PCR reads with MiXCR, one entry per CDR3 protein. The table records several thousand distinct CDR3 sequences, roughly 32% of them present only once. The germline gives CDR1 MNHEY, CDR2 SVGAGI. The CDR3 is 18 residues long. The ends lost 0 bases at V and 2 bases at J; junction bases unmatched: 4. Study-wide findings and caveats: Immunological memory after chemotherapy cannot be judged from the repertoire data.

Peripheral blood genomic DNA, not sorted cells or RNA, was the template. Specimen: blood. This clonotype was sampled from a human donor in good health. This chain connects TRBV6-5 to TRBJ2-2; TRBD2 agrees at 12 bases. CDR3 coding DNA: TGTGCCAGCAGTTACTCAGGACTAGCGGGACTAAACACCGGGGAGCTGTTTTTT. It yields the protein CASSYSGLAGLNTGELFF.